The rows below give T cell receptor beta chains drawn from one sample of a study of T-cell reconstitution after alpha-beta-depleted transplantation in children. TCRdb reanalysed the PCR reads using MiXCR and keeps one entry per CDR3 protein. The sample records around 490,000 distinct CDR3 sequences, around 10% being singletons. The starting material was PBMCs, mostly from graft donor cells, obtained 180 days after TCRalphabeta/CD19-depleted stem cell transplant. Receptors were obtained from a female patient aged 2-10 years who had a stem cell transplant for aplastic anemia, so the T cells may come from the graft donor. CDR3s leave out the opening cysteine and the closing phenylalanine or tryptophan. Size tells how often a clone was seen (once, few, many) or the class of an expanded clone, and some rows leave it out.

v_gene	j_gene	abundance	CDR3aa
TRBV12-3/TRBV12-4	TRBJ2-5	NA	ASSLPTGPQETQY
TRBV7-6	TRBJ2-7	NA	ASSLGWTGDYEQY
TRBV11-2	TRBJ1-1	many	ASSLDGLNTEAF
TRBV6-2/TRBV6-3	TRBJ1-4	NA	ASSMRRGREKLF
TRBV11-2	TRBJ2-7	many	ASSARDSDGEQY
TRBV12-3/TRBV12-4	TRBJ2-3	few	ASSYFWSTDTQY
TRBV28	TRBJ2-3	few	ASSFQTSADTQY
TRBV3-1	TRBJ2-3	few	ASSPYLKAAGTDTQY
TRBV7-2	TRBJ2-1	NA	ASSSPLAGGPRNEQF
TRBV20-1	TRBJ2-1	NA	SDLNAGAYNEQF
TRBV9	TRBJ2-1	NA	ASSVKGGRTPYNEQF
TRBV5-1	TRBJ2-7	many	ASFRTGEEQY
TRBV11-2	TRBJ2-2	many	ASSLTTWAPNTGELF
TRBV27	TRBJ2-1	few	ASLGHSYLGEQF
TRBV28	TRBJ2-1	many	ASSNPNREVEQF
TRBV27	TRBJ2-1	few	ASSFGNGGTSYNEQF
TRBV7-2	TRBJ1-2	few	ASSLIFFQQRGYGYT
TRBV3-1	TRBJ2-1	NA	ASSLRTSGSNEQF
TRBV12-3/TRBV12-4	TRBJ2-1	many	ASSLRHFLYNEQF
TRBV5-1	TRBJ2-7	few	ASSFGDLLGPYEQY
TRBV12-3/TRBV12-4	TRBJ1-5	NA	ASSHWGLGNQPQH
TRBV18	TRBJ2-7	many	ASSLRARVSSYEQY
TRBV4-1	TRBJ1-4	NA	ASSQDVGFENLF
TRBV9	TRBJ2-5	many	ASSVDQNPGETQY
TRBV7-9	TRBJ1-5	NA	ASSFYGWEPQH
TRBV7-2	TRBJ2-7	few	ASSFTSGDPYEQY
TRBV20-1	TRBJ2-7	NA	SASVADDYEQY
TRBV29-1	TRBJ2-1	NA	SVEVPEGLEWSEQF
TRBV27	TRBJ1-5	few	ASSSRRARRGIDNQPQH
TRBV12-3/TRBV12-4	TRBJ2-1	NA	AGRTSGRDEQF
TRBV7-9	TRBJ1-1	many	ASSLLDRRTEAF
TRBV11-2	TRBJ1-6	few	ASSLNRVTSSYNSPLH
TRBV20-1	TRBJ2-3	NA	SARDVAGAADTQY
TRBV20-1	TRBJ2-7	many	SATQGTEQY
TRBV18	TRBJ2-2	NA	ASSPHRLTKTNTGELF
TRBV4-2	TRBJ2-7	many	ASSLAQEPYEQY
TRBV4-3	TRBJ2-1	few	ASSQDIFSYNEQF
TRBV7-8	TRBJ1-5	few	ASSLARLDQPQH
TRBV12-3/TRBV12-4	TRBJ2-1	many	ASSLASGNYNEQF
TRBV5-1	TRBJ2-7	NA	ASSPNTGTSRYEQY
TRBV5-1	TRBJ2-2	NA	ASSLTWTSGSTGELF
TRBV27	TRBJ2-2	few	ASSSRAGSTGELF
TRBV6-1	TRBJ1-1	NA	ASSPATGRHTEAF
TRBV3-1	TRBJ1-1	few	ASSQDYTDRNTEAF
TRBV27	TRBJ2-7	NA	ASSTNRDVEQY
TRBV20-1	TRBJ2-7	few	SARDGAHSVWEQY
TRBV4-1	TRBJ1-5	NA	ASSQFWSNQPQH
TRBV27	TRBJ2-4	NA	ASSPRLVSKNIQY